Following are 26 T cell receptor beta chains from one sample sequenced in a study of T cells after yellow fever vaccination. MiXCR, run by TCRdb on the 5' RACE reads, gives a single entry per CDR3 protein. The sample has under 600,000 distinct CDR3 sequences, approximately 12% seen once; the top ten hold around an eighth. This sample comprised PBMCs, obtained on the day of the yellow fever booster vaccination. These receptors were collected from a man aged 25 to 40 who received the YFV17D yellow fever vaccine.

This clonotype was seen a handful of times. J is TRBJ2-7 and V is TRBV29-1; D is possibly TRBD1 (6 bases). Trimming pared 5 bases from V and 3 bases from J, leaving 14 bases between. Germline V gene data show CDR1 as SQVTM and CDR2 as ANQGSEA. This CDR3 contains 13 residues. CDR3: CSVRGNLLYEQYF. Here the CDR3 DNA reads TGCAGCGTTAGGGGGAACTTGCTCTACGAGCAGTACTTC.

This clonotype was seen a handful of times. The J gene is TRBJ2-5, the V gene TRBV12-3 or TRBV12-4, with 10 bases aligning to TRBD1. CDR3 length: 14 residues. Trimming removed 3 bases from V and 5 bases from J; junction bases left unmatched: 3. CDR3 region: CASSLRTGGETQYF. As DNA, the CDR3 is TGTGCCAGCAGTTTGAGGACAGGGGGGGAGACCCAGTACTTC.

J is TRBJ2-3 and V is TRBV29-1; D is unclear. The CDR3 consists of 13 residues. The V and J ends lost 6 bases and 4 bases respectively, with 14 bases between them. Germline V gene lookup returns CDR1 SQVTM and CDR2 ANQGSEA. The CDR3 sequence: CSVGIGRSDTQYF. CDR3 nucleotides: TGCAGCGTGGGCATAGGGCGATCAGATACGCAGTATTTT.

This sequence joins TRBV7-9 and TRBJ2-3; D may correspond to TRBD1 or TRBD2 (6 bases each). The CDR3 runs 17 residues. The germline CDR1 and CDR2 sequences are SEHNR and FQNEAQ (reference sequence). Trimming left V 2 bases short and J 1 base short, with 16 bases between. This CDR3 is CASSLKLGGDGTDTQYF. DNA of the CDR3: TGTGCCAGCAGCTTAAAATTGGGGGGCGATGGCACAGATACGCAGTATTTT.

This clonotype was counted at least ten times. The chain links TRBV27 to TRBJ2-7; 8 bases agree with TRBD1. The trim removed 7 bases at V and 3 bases at J, leaving 11 bases unmatched. In germline, CDR1 is MNHEY, CDR2 SMNVEV (reference sequence). The CDR3 sequence is 15 residues long. Here the CDR3 DNA reads TGTGCCAGCACCAGAAGACAGGGGACAATCTACGAGCAGTACTTC. It yields the protein CASTRRQGTIYEQYF.

This clonotype has only a few counts. The chain links TRBV6-1 to TRBJ2-7; D gene unclear. V gave up 6 bases and J gave up 0 bases, with 18 bases separating them. CDR1 and CDR2 from the germline V gene are MNHNS and SASEGT. This CDR3 spans 16 amino acids. The CDR3 is CASSSNVLKSSYEQYF. The DNA of the CDR3 is TGTGCCAGCAGCTCTAACGTACTAAAAAGCTCCTACGAGCAGTACTTC.

The chain couples TRBV20-1 to TRBJ2-5; TRBD1 matches at 7 bases. CDR1 and CDR2 from the germline V gene are DFQATT and SNEGSKA (reference sequence). This CDR3 comprises 14 residues. V was pared by 4 bases and J by 5 bases, with 10 bases of the junction left unmatched. CDR3 bases: TGCAGTGCTACCGCGACAGGGCTACTCGAGACCCAGTACTTC. Encoded protein: CSATATGLLETQYF.

The rearrangement uses TRBV20-1 and TRBJ2-1; unclear D gene. The CDR3 consists of 14 residues. V was shortened by 3 bases and J by 5 bases, with 14 bases between the two germline ends. The germline gives CDR1 DFQATT, CDR2 SNEGSKA (reference sequence). CDR3: CSASAPLVDNEQFF. As DNA, the CDR3 is TGCAGTGCTAGTGCCCCCTTGGTGGACAATGAGCAGTTCTTC.

The rearrangement uses TRBV5-1 and TRBJ2-7, with 7 bases aligning to TRBD2. CDR3 length: 13 amino acids. Trimming cost V 3 bases and J 4 bases; bases outside gene matches: 4. Germline CDR1 is SGHRS and CDR2 is YFSETQ. CDR3 region: CASSSGGLYEQYF. The CDR3 bases are TGCGCCAGCAGCTCGGGGGGACTTTACGAGCAGTACTTC. Full variable domain (missing parts from reference TRBV5-1 and TRBJ2-7): KAGVTQTPRYLIKTRGQQVTLSCSPISGHRSVSWYQQTPGQGLQFLFEYFSETQRNKGNFPGRFSGRQFSNSRSEMNVSTLELGDSALYLCASSSGGLYEQYFGPGTRLTVT.

This rearrangement joins TRBV12-3 or TRBV12-4 to TRBJ2-1, with 9 bases fitting TRBD2. CDR3 length: 16 amino acids. Trimming at V came to 8 bases and at J to 0 bases, leaving 8 bases not matched to a gene. The CDR3 nucleotides are TGTGCCAGCCATTACGCGGGAGGGAGCTCCTACAATGAGCAGTTCTTC. Its translation is CASHYAGGSSYNEQFF.

This chain links TRBV30 with TRBJ2-1, with D perhaps TRBD1 (5 bases). The germline CDR1 and CDR2 sequences are GTSNPN and SVGIG (reference sequence). CDR3 length: 13 amino acids. V lost 4 bases, J lost 9 bases, and 16 bases lay in between. This CDR3 is CAWKLSSRGEQFF. CDR3 bases: TGTGCCTGGAAATTGTCGAGTAGGGGTGAGCAGTTCTTC.

This clonotype appeared a few times. This chain uses TRBV11-2 with TRBJ2-5, with D possibly matching TRBD2 (6 bases). This CDR3 region has 13 residues. Germline CDR1 and CDR2: SGHAT and FQNNGV. Trimming removed 4 bases from V and 5 bases from J, with 11 bases in between. The CDR3 loop reads CASSWSSGETQYF. CDR3 DNA: TGTGCCAGCAGCTGGTCAAGCGGGGAGACCCAGTACTTC.

The sample holds a few counts of this clonotype. The V and J genes are TRBV15 and TRBJ2-7; 11 bases are shared with TRBD2. The V gene end was trimmed by 5 bases and the J gene end by 3 bases; junction bases not matched to a gene: 0. The CDR3 runs to 13 residues. Looked up from germline, CDR1 is LNHNV and CDR2 is YYDKDF (reference sequence). The CDR3 loop is CATSGTSGYEQYF. DNA of the CDR3: TGTGCCACCAGCGGGACTAGCGGCTACGAGCAGTACTTC.

The chain carries TRBV4-3 and TRBJ2-5; D remains ambiguous. V lost 0 bases to trimming and J lost 2 bases, with 4 bases between them. The CDR3 contains 13 residues. Germline CDR1 is LGHNA and CDR2 is YSLEER. The chain's CDR3 is CASSQDRQETQYF. CDR3 coding DNA: TGCGCCAGCAGCCAAGATCGGCAAGAGACCCAGTACTTC.

In its sample, this clonotype was seen a few times. The rearrangement uses TRBV28 and TRBJ2-7; TRBD2 is a possible D gene (5 bases). V was clipped by 2 bases and J by 9 bases, with 14 bases between them. The CDR3 is 13 residues long. CDR1 is MDHEN, CDR2 SYDVKM, per germline. This chain's CDR3 is CASSLTDPSGQYF. The CDR3 bases are TGTGCCAGCAGTTTAACCGACCCGAGCGGGCAGTACTTC. Complete variable domain (other parts from reference TRBV28 and TRBJ2-7): DVKVTQSSRYLVKRTGEKVFLECVQDMDHENMFWYRQDPGLGLRLIYFSYDVKMKEKGDIPEGYSVSREKKERFSLILESASTNQTSMYLCASSLTDPSGQYFGPGTRLTVT.

This rearrangement joins TRBV7-8 to TRBJ2-3; the match to TRBD1 covers 8 bases. Trimming removed 3 bases from V and 4 bases from J; junction bases left unmatched: 12. Germline V lookup: CDR1 SGHVS, CDR2 FQNEAQ. The CDR3 sequence is 17 residues long. In nucleotides, the CDR3 is TGTGCCAGCAGCTTCCCCCCGCGCAGGGGGCGCCCAGATACGCAGTATTTT. Protein product: CASSFPPRRGRPDTQYF. The whole variable domain, remainder taken from reference TRBV7-8 and TRBJ2-3, is GAGVSQSPRYKVAKRGQDVALRCDPISGHVSLFWYQQALGQGPEFLTYFQNEAQLDKSGLPSDRFFAERPEGSVSTLKIQRTQQEDSAVYLCASSFPPRRGRPDTQYFGPGTRLTVL.

V and J are TRBV7-8 and TRBJ2-3; D could derive from TRBD1 or TRBD2 (5 bases each). The CDR3 is made up of 13 amino acids. V was trimmed by 2 bases and J by 11 bases, leaving 14 bases between them. The germline CDR1 and CDR2 sequences are SGHVS and FQNEAQ. Here the CDR3 reads CASSLPLGVWQYF. Written as DNA, the CDR3 is TGTGCCAGCAGCTTACCACTAGGGGTTTGGCAGTATTTT.

V is TRBV6-2 or TRBV6-3 and J is TRBJ1-5; D is possibly TRBD1 (6 bases). From germline, CDR1 is MNHEY and CDR2 SVGEGT. This CDR3 region has 15 residues. V was pared by 6 bases and J by 6 bases, with 18 bases between. For the CDR3, the DNA is TGTGCCAGCAGCTCCCCGCCAGGGGACGGTCAGCCCCAGCATTTT. Amino acid sequence: CASSSPPGDGQPQHF.

V is TRBV30 and J is TRBJ1-1; D unclear. The germline gives CDR1 GTSNPN, CDR2 SVGIG (reference sequence). The CDR3 has 13 amino acids. Trimming stripped 0 bases from V and 6 bases from J, with 11 bases between. CDR3 DNA sequence: TGTGCCTGGAGTGTAAAGGCTGGAGCTGAAGCTTTCTTT. Encoded protein: CAWSVKAGAEAFF.

The chain combines TRBV10-3 with TRBJ2-3; 9 bases align to TRBD2. CDR1 and CDR2 from the germline V gene are ENHRY and SYGVKD. The V and J ends lost 7 bases and 2 bases, in that order; junction bases with no gene match: 4. The CDR3 is 14 residues long. In DNA form, the CDR3 reads TGTGCCATCAAGGGGACTAGCAACACAGATACGCAGTATTTT. Its protein product is CAIKGTSNTDTQYF.

CDR3 protein: CASSRPGLNYEQFF. Written as DNA, the CDR3 is TGTGCCAGCAGCCGCCCGGGACTAAACTATGAGCAGTTCTTC. This sequence joins TRBV12-3 or TRBV12-4 and TRBJ2-1; 7 positions agree with TRBD2. V trimming: 6 bases; J trimming: 8 bases; junction bases outside the gene matches: 10. This CDR3 contains 14 residues.

The rearrangement uses TRBV29-1 and TRBJ2-7, with no clear D. Looked up from germline, CDR1 is SQVTM and CDR2 is ANQGSEA. Trimming stripped 1 base from V and 3 bases from J, with 13 bases between. The CDR3 contains 14 residues. The chain's CDR3 is CSVEGGDRSYEQYF. In DNA, the CDR3 is TGCAGCGTTGAAGGCGGAGACCGCAGCTACGAGCAGTACTTC.

Remarks on this clonotype: A single base separates this from a much larger clone, so it may be a read error. The chain carries TRBV29-1 and TRBJ2-3; D unclear. CDR1 and CDR2 from the germline V gene are SQVTM and ANQGSEA. Trimming stripped 6 bases from V and 5 bases from J, with 3 bases between. The CDR3 covers 9 residues. The CDR3 DNA is TGCAGCGTAGGAGATACGCAGTATTTT. The encoded protein is CSVGDTQYF.

The V call is TRBV20-1, the J call TRBJ2-1, with D maybe TRBD2 (5 bases). Germline CDR1 and CDR2: DFQATT and SNEGSKA (reference sequence). CDR3 length equals 14 residues. The V and J ends lost 2 bases and 9 bases respectively, with 17 bases between them. The CDR3 spells CSARSPLLAGEQFF. The DNA for the CDR3 is TGCAGTGCTAGATCACCGCTACTCGCGGGTGAGCAGTTCTTC.

The genes are TRBV7-2 and TRBJ2-1; the D is unclear. CDR1 and CDR2 from the germline V gene are SGHTA and FQGNSA. CDR3 size: 12 residues. Trimming left V 6 bases short and J 7 bases short, with 10 bases between. The CDR3 reads CASRGPGNEQFF. The DNA for the CDR3 is TGTGCCAGCAGAGGCCCAGGTAATGAGCAGTTCTTC.

This clonotype was seen more than once but under ten times. The CDR3 DNA follows: TGCGCCAGCAGCTTGGAGGCAAATTACGAGCAGTACTTC. Translating it yields CASSLEANYEQYF. J is TRBJ2-7 and V is TRBV5-1; D is unclear. CDR3 length: 13 residues. Germline V gene lookup returns CDR1 SGHRS and CDR2 YFSETQ. V was pared by 0 bases and J by 4 bases, with 8 bases between.